Presented here are 2 T cell receptor beta chains from one specimen sequenced in a study of T cells after yellow fever vaccination. TCRdb recomputed calls from the 5' RACE reads with MiXCR, one row per CDR3 protein. The table shows about 210,000 distinct CDR3 sequences, with 3% to 4% occurring only once. Sample: CD4+ T cells sorted from PBMCs, taken 10 days after the yellow fever booster vaccination. These receptors came from a man between 18 and 29 years old who received the YFV17D yellow fever vaccine.

Concerning this clonotype: This likely comes from a read error, as the CDR3 has no conserved phenylalanine or tryptophan at its end. The J gene is TRBJ2-7, the V gene TRBV16; possible D gene TRBD2, 5 bases. CDR3 length: 14 residues. Germline-derived CDR1 and CDR2 are KGHSY and FQNENV. The ends were cut back, 3 bases at V and 6 bases at J, with 15 bases in the middle. This CDR3 reads CASSHSRGRSEQYI. CDR3 coding DNA: TGTGCCAGCAGCCACTCACGGGGAAGGAGCGAGCAGTACATC.

In its sample, this clonotype was seen a few times. The chain recombines TRBV9 with TRBJ2-7; 9 bases map to TRBD1. The germline V gene has CDR1 SGDLS and CDR2 YYNGEE. This CDR3 region has 15 residues. The V gene end was trimmed by 0 bases and the J gene end by 4 bases; junction bases not matched to a gene: 5. CDR3 region: CASSVAVGQGYEQYF. Here the CDR3 DNA reads TGTGCCAGCAGCGTAGCTGTCGGACAGGGGTACGAGCAGTACTTC.